Below, 5 T cell receptor beta chains from the same sample are listed, as sequenced in a study of identical twins. MiXCR, run by TCRdb on the 5' RACE reads, gives a single entry per CDR3 protein. The sample holds a few hundred thousand distinct CDR3 sequences, 9.6% seen once. This sample was also put to use in a study of yellow fever vaccine responses in identical twins.

The material sequenced was PBMCs. Receptors were obtained from a woman aged 18 to 35 in good health.

This clonotype was seen only a few times. This chain connects TRBV10-3 to TRBJ2-2; D unclear. The germline gives CDR1 ENHRY, CDR2 SYGVKD. The V and J ends lost 2 bases and 5 bases respectively, with 9 bases between them. This CDR3 region has 14 residues. CDR3 region: CAISERTDTGELFF. CDR3 nucleotide sequence: TGTGCCATCAGTGAGAGGACGGATACCGGGGAGCTGTTTTTT.

There are a few counts of this clonotype. The V and J genes are TRBV11-3 and TRBJ2-7; 10 bases align to TRBD2. V trimming: 5 bases; J trimming: 5 bases; junction bases outside the gene matches: 9. Germline CDR1 is SGHNT and CDR2 is YENEEA. The CDR3 is made up of 15 amino acids. DNA of the CDR3: TGTGCCAGCAGCAAATCAGCGGGAGGGCCAGACGAGCAGTACTTC. Translating it yields CASSKSAGGPDEQYF.

This clonotype was counted a few times. The chain uses TRBV7-9 and TRBJ2-2, with D possibly matching TRBD1 (5 bases). V was cut by 5 bases and J by 1 base, with 14 bases left in between. The germline V gene has CDR1 SEHNR and CDR2 FQNEAQ (reference sequence). There are 16 residues in the CDR3. CDR3 coding DNA: TGTGCCAGCAGCCGTAACCGAGACAGGAACACCGGGGAGCTGTTTTTT. This sequence encodes CASSRNRDRNTGELFF.

This clonotype was recorded many times. This rearrangement joins TRBV11-2 to TRBJ2-2, with D perhaps TRBD1 (7 bases). CDR3 size: 16 residues. Germline CDR1 is SGHAT and CDR2 is FQNNGV. V was pared by 2 bases and J by 4 bases, with 14 bases between. In DNA form, the CDR3 reads TGTGCCAGCAGCTTAAAAACAGGGGAGGTCACCGGGGAGCTGTTTTTT. Its translation: CASSLKTGEVTGELFF.

The rearrangement links TRBV5-1 to TRBJ2-3; 10 bases agree with TRBD1. V lost 6 bases, J lost 5 bases, and 6 bases stayed unmatched. The CDR3 is 14 amino acids. CDR1 SGHRS and CDR2 YFSETQ come from the germline V gene. The DNA of the CDR3 is TGCGCCAGCAAAGGGACAGGGGAGTTAGATACGCAGTATTTT. It translates to CASKGTGELDTQYF. The variable domain in full, completed from reference TRBV5-1 and TRBJ2-3, reads KAGVTQTPRYLIKTRGQQVTLSCSPISGHRSVSWYQQTPGQGLQFLFEYFSETQRNKGNFPGRFSGRQFSNSRSEMNVSTLELGDSALYLCASKGTGELDTQYFGPGTRLTVL.